One sample yielded the 5 T cell receptor beta chains listed below, sequenced in a study of cytomegalovirus exposure and HLA in healthy donors. PCR amplification relied on 60 Vbeta primers (plus 13 Jbeta primers). The method was immunoSEQ multiplex PCR; TCRdb's version includes in-frame clones alone and lacks a portion of them. Found here are some 170,000 clones, under 80% of them singletons; the top ten hold under 3%. Sequencing was done on a sample of PBMCs. These receptors originate from a human donor in good health.

This clone showed up just a few times. This rearrangement joins TRBV4-3 to TRBJ2-4; possible D gene TRBD1, 5 bases. The ends were cut back, 1 base at V and 8 bases at J, with 9 bases in the middle. CDR1 is LGHNA, CDR2 YSLEER, per germline. CDR3 length equals 13 residues. The CDR3 reads CASSQGQTDIQYF. The CDR3 nucleotides read TGCGCCAGCAGCCAAGGACAGACGGACATTCAGTACTTC.

The chain couples TRBV5-4 to TRBJ2-2; 10 nucleotides align to TRBD2. The CDR3 covers 16 residues. The germline CDR1 and CDR2 sequences are SGHNT and YYREEE (reference sequence). Germline trimming cut 4 bases from V and 4 bases from J; bases unmatched to any gene: 7. In DNA form, the CDR3 reads TGTGCCAGCAGCCCTCAGCGGGGGGGCTTCACCGGGGAGCTGTTTTTT. The encoded protein is CASSPQRGGFTGELFF.

With respect to this clone: A read error may produce the germline difference seen at one junction end. The chain couples TRBV7-9 to TRBJ2-1; TRBD2 matches 13 bases. The CDR3 loop spans 16 amino acids. Germline V gene data show CDR1 as SEHNR and CDR2 as FQNEAQ (reference sequence). CDR3 sequence reads: CSSSPTSGGGKNEQFF. CDR3 DNA sequence: TGTTCCAGCAGCCCCACTAGCGGGGGGGGGAAAAATGAGCAGTTCTTC.

This sequence joins TRBV18 and TRBJ2-1; TRBD1 might be the D (5 bases). V was clipped by 0 bases and J by 8 bases, with 17 bases between them. CDR3 length: 16 residues. From germline, CDR1 is KGHSH and CDR2 LQKENI. The CDR3 nucleotides read TGTGCCAGCTCACCACCCGGTAAGGACACAAGGGATGAGCAGTTCTTC. Its translation is CASSPPGKDTRDEQFF.

The chain combines TRBV30 with TRBJ1-3; tentatively, D is TRBD1 (5 bases). The V and J ends lost 3 bases and 4 bases respectively, with 13 bases between them. CDR3 length: 14 residues. Germline V CDR1 and CDR2: GTSNPN, SVGIG (reference sequence). Here the CDR3 reads CAWSTGFAGNTIYF. The CDR3 nucleotides read TGTGCCTGGAGCACAGGATTCGCAGGAAACACCATATATTTT.